The 22 T cell receptor beta chains listed next were all sequenced from one sample in a study of blood T cell repertoires in COVID-19. TCRdb's table, derived via immunoSEQ multiplex PCR, lists solely in-frame clones and lacks some. This sample yields over 250,000 clones, of which about 88% are seen a single time; more than 1.1% belongs to the top ten. Sequenced: peripheral blood. All receptors come from a human donor with COVID-19, enrolled during active disease. The donor label of this sample is uncertain.

The rearrangement uses TRBV19 and TRBJ1-4; no clear D gene. Germline CDR1 and CDR2: LNHDA and SQIVND (reference sequence). CDR3 length: 13 residues. Trimming cost V 5 bases and J 6 bases, with 10 bases left between them. The DNA of the CDR3 is TGTGCCAGTAGTTCGCGGCGAGATGAAAAACTGTTTTTT. This gives the protein CASSSRRDEKLFF.

J is TRBJ2-7 and V is TRBV4-3, with D possibly being TRBD1 (5 bases). Germline CDR1 and CDR2: LGHNA and YSLEER. This CDR3 contains 16 residues. Between the trimmed V and J ends, which lost 1 base and 6 bases, there was a span of 19 bases. CDR3 residues: CASSQGGGRVGVEQYF. CDR3 coding DNA: TGCGCCAGCAGCCAAGGGGGTGGCAGGGTAGGGGTCGAGCAGTACTTC.

This clone was seen a few times. The chain uses TRBV5-1 and TRBJ2-7; 7 positions agree with TRBD2. Trimming at V came to 0 bases and at J to 3 bases, leaving 9 bases not matched to a gene. CDR1 and CDR2 (germline): SGHRS, YFSETQ. The CDR3 is 16 residues long. CDR3 in DNA: TGCGCCAGCAGCTTGGATACCGGGGGGACCGGCTACGAGCAGTACTTC. Encoded protein: CASSLDTGGTGYEQYF.

The gene calls are TRBV30 and TRBJ2-5, with 7 bases fitting TRBD2. The CDR3 sequence is 13 residues long. V lost 2 bases and J lost 5; bases outside the gene matches: 5. CDR1 and CDR2 from the germline V gene are GTSNPN and SVGIG (reference sequence). The CDR3 sequence is CAWSRREKETQYF. CDR3 sequence (DNA): TGTGCCTGGAGTCGGCGGGAGAAGGAGACCCAGTACTTC.

The rearrangement uses TRBV4-1 and TRBJ2-5; possibly TRBD2 for D (7 bases). V shed 2 bases and J shed 7 bases, with 23 bases lying between them. CDR1 is MGHRA, CDR2 YSYEKL, per germline. The CDR3 is made up of 17 amino acids. The CDR3 is CASSQRGGVRDPGTQYF. The CDR3 nucleotides read TGCGCCAGCAGCCAACGAGGGGGGGTCCGGGACCCCGGGACCCAGTACTTC.

This chain uses TRBV6-2 or TRBV6-3 with TRBJ1-2, with D maybe TRBD1 (6 bases). The CDR3 has 15 residues. With 6 bases removed from V and 8 bases from J, the gap between germline ends came to 22 bases. The germline V gene has CDR1 MNHEY and CDR2 SVGEGT. In DNA form, the CDR3 reads TGTGCCAGCAGCGAGGGCACAGGGCAGGCCGGCGGCTACACCTTC. Encoded protein: CASSEGTGQAGGYTF.

The CDR3 region has the DNA TGTGCCAGCAGTCGGGACAGATTTTTAGCCAAAAACATTCAGTACTTC. Its translation: CASSRDRFLAKNIQYF. The V gene is TRBV6-2 or TRBV6-3, the J gene TRBJ2-4; TRBD1 aligns across 7 bases. Trimming took 5 bases from V and 0 from J; bases not matched to a gene: 7. The CDR3 runs to 16 residues. CDR1 MNHEY and CDR2 SVGEGT come from the germline V gene.

The sample holds a few counts of this clone. The chain is built from TRBV11-1 and TRBJ2-4; D is possibly TRBD1 (8 bases). Trimming removed 4 bases from V and 10 bases from J, with 20 bases in between. Germline V gene lookup returns CDR1 SGHAT and CDR2 FQDESV (reference sequence). The CDR3 sequence is 15 residues long. CDR3 residues: CASSSYRGGLGIQYF. The CDR3 DNA is TGTGCCAGCAGCTCGTACAGGGGGGGATTGGGAATTCAGTACTTC.

The genes are TRBV28 and TRBJ1-2; D ambiguous. With 4 bases removed from V and 3 bases from J, the gap between germline ends came to 3 bases. This CDR3 is 11 amino acids long. CDR1 is MDHEN, CDR2 SYDVKM, per germline. Here the CDR3 reads CASSSDYGYTF. CDR3 in DNA: TGTGCCAGCAGTTCCGACTATGGCTACACCTTC.

The rearrangement links TRBV7-2 to TRBJ2-6; 8 bases are shared with TRBD2. The CDR3 runs to 16 residues. Trimming took 6 bases from V and 1 from J; bases not matched to a gene: 5. Germline CDR1 and CDR2: SGHTA and FQGNSA. The DNA for the CDR3 is TGTGCCAGCAGTACACGGGGGGGATCTGGGGCCAACGTCCTGACTTTC. The encoded protein is CASSTRGGSGANVLTF.

This clone was seen more than once but under ten times. This chain joins TRBV19 and TRBJ1-2; D is undetermined. The V end lost 7 bases, the J end lost 2 bases, and 14 bases lay between the germline ends. The germline V gene encodes CDR1 LNHDA and CDR2 SQIVND (reference sequence). This CDR3 contains 14 residues. The CDR3 loop reads CASTPMAGNYGYTF. The CDR3 nucleotides are TGTGCCAGTACCCCAATGGCAGGAAACTATGGCTACACCTTC.

The J gene is TRBJ2-2, the V gene TRBV2; tentative D call: TRBD1 (6 bases). Looked up from germline, CDR1 is SNHLY and CDR2 is FYNNEI. The CDR3 contains 13 residues. With 6 bases removed from V and 6 bases from J, the gap between germline ends came to 11 bases. The DNA of the CDR3 is TGTGCCAGCAGCTTAAACAGGGCCGGGGAGCTGTTTTTT. Translated, it gives CASSLNRAGELFF.

This clone was counted once. V and J are TRBV6-5 and TRBJ2-5; no definite D call. The CDR3 is made up of 14 amino acids. The V gene's germline CDR1 is MNHEY and CDR2 SVGAGI. V was shortened by 8 bases and J by 5 bases, with 18 bases between the two germline ends. The CDR3 region has the DNA TGTGCCAGCCGCGGCCCGGGTAGTTGGGAGACCCAGTACTTC. Translating gives CASRGPGSWETQYF.

The chain carries TRBV7-2 and TRBJ2-5; 7 bases are a match to TRBD2. Germline CDR1 is SGHTA and CDR2 is FQGNSA. This CDR3 has 14 amino acids. The V gene end was trimmed by 5 bases and the J gene end by 5 bases; junction bases not matched to a gene: 8. CDR3 residues: CASSARLADETQYF. The CDR3 DNA sequence: TGTGCCAGCAGCGCCCGACTAGCTGATGAGACCCAGTACTTC.

The genes are TRBV11-2 and TRBJ2-4; D perhaps matches TRBD1 (6 bases). V was shortened by 6 bases and J by 5 bases, with 20 bases between the two germline ends. The CDR3 has 16 residues. Germline CDR1 and CDR2: SGHAT and FQNNGV. Here the CDR3 DNA reads TGTGCCAGCAGGAGAGGGGTAGGGGGAAAACAAAACATTCAGTACTTC. Protein sequence: CASRRGVGGKQNIQYF.

The V call is TRBV2, the J call TRBJ1-1, with 7 nucleotides matching TRBD1. Germline CDR1 and CDR2: SNHLY and FYNNEI. There are 14 residues in the CDR3. J gave up 1 base and V 6 bases, and 5 bases lay outside the gene matches. The CDR3 coding sequence is TGTGCCAGCAGCTTACAGGGGCAGAACACTGAAGCTTTCTTT. Protein product: CASSLQGQNTEAFF.

The genes are TRBV19 and TRBJ1-5; no reliable D call. Per the germline V gene, CDR1 is LNHDA and CDR2 is SQIVND (reference sequence). Trimming left V 8 bases short and J 3 bases short, with 11 bases between. The CDR3 contains 13 residues. The CDR3 DNA is TGTGCCAGTGGGCCAAACTCCAATCAGCCCCAGCATTTT. Its translation is CASGPNSNQPQHF. The variable domain in full, completed from reference TRBV19 and TRBJ1-5, reads DGGITQSPKYLFRKEGQNVTLSCEQNLNHDAMYWYRQDPGQGLRLIYYSQIVNDFQKGDIAEGYSVSREKKESFPLTVTSAQKNPTAFYLCASGPNSNQPQHFGDGTRLSIL.

The chain joins TRBV5-6 to TRBJ1-1; D call uncertain. V was cut by 0 bases and J by 8 bases, with 11 bases left in between. CDR1 is SGHDT, CDR2 YYEEEE, per germline. The CDR3 runs to 13 residues. The CDR3 protein is CASSLAPSREAFF. The CDR3 DNA reads TGTGCCAGCAGCTTGGCGCCGTCGCGAGAAGCTTTCTTT.

The genes are TRBV19 and TRBJ1-5, with D hard to call. This CDR3 region has 13 residues. Trimming took off 3 bases at V and 5 bases at J, with 8 bases between the two ends. Germline values: CDR1 LNHDA, CDR2 SQIVND (reference sequence). CDR3 DNA sequence: TGTGCCAGTAGTATGATCGAGGATCAGCCCCAGCATTTT. Translating gives CASSMIEDQPQHF.

V and J are TRBV6-2 or TRBV6-3 and TRBJ2-1, with 10 nucleotides matching TRBD2. CDR1 and CDR2 from the germline V gene are MNHEY and SVGEGT. V trimming: 4 bases; J trimming: 13 bases; junction bases outside the gene matches: 10. This CDR3 contains 14 residues. The CDR3 spells CASSSSTSGISQFF. CDR3 nucleotide sequence: TGTGCCAGCAGTTCCTCAACTAGCGGGATTTCTCAGTTCTTC.

V usage is TRBV11-2 and J usage is TRBJ2-1; maybe TRBD2 (6 bases). There are 16 residues in the CDR3. CDR1 and CDR2 from the germline V gene are SGHAT and FQNNGV. V lost 6 bases and J lost 1, with 16 bases in between. The CDR3 protein is CASSRAGGISYNEQFF. DNA for the CDR3: TGTGCCAGCAGTCGTGCTGGGGGGATATCCTACAATGAGCAGTTCTTC.

V and J are TRBV27 and TRBJ2-7; 7 positions match TRBD1. Trimming cost V 10 bases and J 4 bases; bases outside gene matches: 13. In germline, CDR1 is MNHEY, CDR2 SMNVEV (reference sequence). This CDR3 has 14 residues. The CDR3 spells CATASFGTAYEQYF. The CDR3 region has the DNA TGTGCCACCGCCTCGTTCGGGACAGCATACGAGCAGTACTTC.